Sequencing of this T cell receptor beta chain was carried out in a study of regulatory T cells in long-lasting Graves disease. Whole-study results and caveats: It was in persistent disease that TRBV28, TRBJ1-2 and TRBJ2-5 were favored.

This CDR3 region has 17 residues. Germline values: CDR1 SEHNR, CDR2 FQNEAQ (reference sequence). The J segment lost 1 base and the V segment lost 2 bases, leaving 4 bases of the junction unmatched. Time point indicated: newly diagnosed GD, antithyroid drugs for less than 3 months. The TCR library was prepared using RNA isolated from PBMCs. As regards this clonotype: Its antigen is unidentified.

iRepertoire HTBI primers and Arm-PCR of CDR3 regions built TCR beta libraries. TCRdb passed the multiplex PCR reads through MiXCR, listing each CDR3 protein once. The top ten clones hold over 9% of a sample with 450,000 to 500,000 distinct CDR3 sequences, roughly 15% of them seen once. These data were also reused for a study on T cells in Graves' hyperthyroidism and ophthalmopathy. That work states: Across 18 months, stable Graves' hyperthyroidism was marked by no progression to ophthalmopathy. The primer set for the first-round RT-PCR of the TCR CDR3 was HTBI.

This material consisted of peripheral blood mononuclear cells (PBMCs), taken at new diagnosis, from a patient treated with antithyroid drugs. The TCR sequence derives from a man aged 35 to 55 with Graves disease. V is TRBV7-9 and J is TRBJ2-5; TRBD2 agrees at 13 bases. CDR3 bases: TGTGCCAGCAGCTTAAACAGACTAGCGGGAGGCCAAGAGACCCAGTACTTC. Translated: CASSLNRLAGGQETQYF.